Presented here are 23 T cell receptor beta chains from one specimen sequenced in a study of CXCR3-negative and CXCR3-positive naive CD8 T cells. The antigens these receptors bind are not known. Study findings and constraints: Against CXCR3-negative naive cells, CXCR3-positive naive cells showed more hydrophobic TRB CDR3s.

TRB cDNA libraries were made by UMI-labeled 5' RACE. TCRdb re-called the 5' RACE reads and shows each CDR3 protein once, DNA omitted. The sample table sets out about 120,000 distinct CDR3 sequences. Sequencing input: naive CXCR3+ CD8+ T cells from blood. Subset defined: CD45RO-CCR7+CD27+CD95- naive CD8+ T cells expressing CXCR3 (TNR3+). Receptors were obtained from a human donor in good health. Some clones in this sample may be carry-over from other donors' samples.

J is TRBJ2-1 and V is TRBV28; there is no DNA to check the TCRdb D call of TRBD1. The CDR3 contains 15 residues. Germline assignment: CDR1 MDHEN and CDR2 SYDVKM. CDR3: CASSPDMSSYNEQFF.

V and J are TRBV29-1 and TRBJ2-1. Germline assignment: CDR1 SQVTM and CDR2 ANQGSEA. This CDR3 contains 13 residues. CDR3 protein: CSGSGDSYNEQFF.

The V and J genes are TRBV28 and TRBJ2-4. Germline loops: CDR1 MDHEN, CDR2 SYDVKM. The CDR3 extends over 17 amino acids. CDR3 region: CASTHLSEDGAKNIQYF.

This chain joins TRBV28 and TRBJ2-7; TCRdb reports TRBD1, a call that lacks DNA to check it against. CDR1 and CDR2 from the germline V gene are MDHEN and SYDVKM. This CDR3 region has 16 residues. The CDR3: CASSLSRWVMSYEQYF. The entire variable domain, with the rest obtained from reference TRBV28 and TRBJ2-7, is as follows: DVKVTQSSRYLVKRTGEKVFLECVQDMDHENMFWYRQDPGLGLRLIYFSYDVKMKEKGDIPEGYSVSREKKERFSLILESASTNQTSMYLCASSLSRWVMSYEQYFGPGTRLTVT.

The CDR3: CASSLAGGTYNEQFF. J is TRBJ2-1 and V is TRBV5-1; TCRdb's D call of TRBD2 is untestable without DNA. Germline loops: CDR1 SGHRS, CDR2 YFSETQ. The CDR3 covers 15 residues.

The J gene is TRBJ2-3, the V gene TRBV29-1; TCRdb names TRBD2, which stays unverified in the absence of DNA. The CDR3 sequence is 15 residues long. CDR1 and CDR2 from the germline V gene are SQVTM and ANQGSEA. The CDR3 protein is CSVESKAGPPDTQYF.

V is TRBV10-3 and J is TRBJ2-3. The germline V gene has CDR1 ENHRY and CDR2 SYGVKD. CDR3 length: 17 residues. The chain's CDR3 is CAISESPFEHYTDTQYF.

The chain links TRBV29-1 to TRBJ1-2; TCRdb's D gene call, TRBD1, goes unchecked for lack of DNA. This CDR3 region has 14 residues. Per germline, CDR1 SQVTM and CDR2 ANQGSEA. The CDR3 loop is CSVDNLSGVDGYTF.

The rearrangement uses TRBV7-9 and TRBJ1-2; no DNA is available, so the TRBD1 call from TCRdb remains unchecked. CDR3 length equals 13 residues. Germline V gives CDR1 SEHNR, CDR2 FQNEAQ (reference sequence). The CDR3 here is CASRRDIYYGYTF.

The V call is TRBV10-3, the J call TRBJ2-4; TCRdb names TRBD1, which stays unverified in the absence of DNA. Germline V lookup: CDR1 ENHRY, CDR2 SYGVKD. This CDR3 is 15 amino acids long. CDR3 residues: CAISELEGRGNIQYF.

The V call is TRBV24-1, the J call TRBJ2-3; TCRdb's D call, TRBD2, is unchecked because there is no DNA. CDR3 length equals 16 residues. The germline V gene encodes CDR1 KGHDR and CDR2 SFDVKD. The CDR3 sequence: CATSDLVAGRADTQYF.

The chain uses TRBV28 and TRBJ2-7; TCRdb's D gene call, TRBD1, goes unchecked for lack of DNA. This CDR3 spans 14 amino acids. Germline V CDR1 and CDR2: MDHEN, SYDVKM. The CDR3: CASSLGAGGYEQYF.

This chain joins TRBV7-9 and TRBJ1-1; TCRdb's D call, TRBD1, is unchecked because there is no DNA. The CDR3 runs 14 residues. Looked up from germline, CDR1 is SEHNR and CDR2 is FQNEAQ (reference sequence). Here the CDR3 reads CASSDDRRNTEAFF. The full variable domain, rest sourced from reference TRBV7-9 and TRBJ1-1, is DTGVSQNPRHKITKRGQNVTFRCDPISEHNRLYWYRQTLGQGPEFLTYFQNEAQLEKSRLLSDRFSAERPKGSFSTLEIQRTEQGDSAMYLCASSDDRRNTEAFFGQGTRLTVV.

The chain recombines TRBV28 with TRBJ2-1. CDR3 size: 13 residues. Germline CDR1 reads MDHEN; CDR2 reads SYDVKM. This CDR3 is CASRTGVYNEQFF. The full variable domain, rest sourced from reference TRBV28 and TRBJ2-1, is DVKVTQSSRYLVKRTGEKVFLECVQDMDHENMFWYRQDPGLGLRLIYFSYDVKMKEKGDIPEGYSVSREKKERFSLILESASTNQTSMYLCASRTGVYNEQFFGPGTRLTVL.

V gene TRBV14 combines with J gene TRBJ2-3. The CDR3 runs to 14 residues. Per the germline V gene, CDR1 is SGHDN and CDR2 is FVKESK. The CDR3 sequence is CASSPGVRTDTQYF.

The genes are TRBV29-1 and TRBJ2-2; TCRdb lists TRBD1, though no DNA is available to test this call. This CDR3 is built from 14 residues. In germline, CDR1 is SQVTM, CDR2 ANQGSEA. The CDR3 loop reads CSVLRTDNTGELFF.

The chain carries TRBV7-2 and TRBJ2-3; TCRdb's D call, TRBD1, is unchecked because there is no DNA. Germline V gene data show CDR1 as SGHTA and CDR2 as FQGNSA. The CDR3 covers 17 residues. The CDR3 reads CASSQTPGGYEGDTQYF.

The chain's CDR3 is CASGQPSYNEQFF. The chain combines TRBV5-6 with TRBJ2-1. Germline-derived CDR1 and CDR2 are SGHDT and YYEEEE. This CDR3 comprises 13 residues.

The rearrangement uses TRBV10-3 and TRBJ2-1; TCRdb calls TRBD2, which cannot be checked without DNA. The V gene's germline CDR1 is ENHRY and CDR2 SYGVKD. The CDR3 covers 13 residues. CDR3 region: CASGGPFYNEQFF.

V is TRBV18 and J is TRBJ1-1; checking the TCRdb D call of TRBD1 is not possible without DNA. There are 17 residues in the CDR3. Germline assignment: CDR1 KGHSH and CDR2 LQKENI. The CDR3 reads CASSKLGGGIKNTEASF.

J is TRBJ1-5 and V is TRBV19. Germline CDR1 is LNHDA and CDR2 is SQIVND (reference sequence). The CDR3 covers 12 residues. The CDR3 protein is CASSIGNQPQHF.

The chain carries TRBV6-5 and TRBJ2-2. Germline-derived CDR1 and CDR2 are MNHEY and SVGAGI. The CDR3 consists of 17 residues. CDR3 residues: CASSYSETAANTGELFF.

The V gene is TRBV15, the J gene TRBJ1-1; TCRdb's D call of TRBD1 is untestable without DNA. Germline values: CDR1 LNHNV, CDR2 YYDKDF (reference sequence). There are 15 residues in the CDR3. CDR3 sequence: CATSRRDRGSDEAFF.